This T cell receptor (beta chain) was recovered during a study of blood T cell repertoires in COVID-19. For the study at large: Spain, Italy and the United States supplied samples that represented acute and convalescent COVID-19. Sample material is recorded as cDNA or gDNA derived from T cells, B-cell-depleted T cells, or PBMCs.

Under the authors' procedure: Amplifying reference gene primers gave estimates of nucleated cell counts. Repertoires were generated with immunoSEQ multiplex PCR, while TCRdb's copy carries only in-frame clones and drops some. Clone size and V and J calls were adopted from that table, with D and trimming inferred from the DNA. Found here are some 170,000 clones, over 80% of them singletons; the top ten hold around 6.7%. During active infection, Seattle patients enrolled and were then monitored through disease. This CDR3 comprises 18 residues. Germline-derived CDR1 and CDR2 are LNHDA and SQIVND (reference sequence). Trimming took 9 bases from V and 0 from J; bases not matched to a gene: 14.

This TCR derives from a woman between 35 and 50 years old with COVID-19, enrolled during active disease. The chain is built from TRBV19 and TRBJ2-3; 11 bases align to TRBD2. The sequenced sample was peripheral blood. CDR3 sequence: CASDKGLAGGRSTDTQYF. In nucleotides, the CDR3 is TGTGCCAGCGACAAGGGGCTAGCGGGAGGCCGGAGCACAGATACGCAGTATTTT.